This entry lists 14 T cell receptor beta chains sequenced from one sample in a study of tumor-infiltrating lymphocytes in primary liver carcinoma. Co-extracting RNA and DNA was done with about 18-33 mg of unsorted bulk tissue as input. TCR beta cDNA was reverse-transcribed from about 550 ng of total RNA. The reaction used a constant-region primer and ProtoScript II reverse transcriptase. Three rounds of nested multiplex PCR with slightly modified ARM-PCR produced TCR beta libraries. Amplification in the first two PCR rounds was performed using TRBV1-TRBV30 forward primers and a C-beta reverse primer for 10 cycles each. TCRdb re-analysed the multiplex PCR reads in MiXCR, keeping a single row per CDR3 protein. The sample holds roughly 30,000 distinct CDR3 sequences, 76% seen once. Material: liver tumor tissue from sampling region 5. This sample's subset: tumor region T5, tumor centre. These receptors originate from a man aged 40-55 years with primary liver carcinoma and hepatitis B virus infection.

Note on this clonotype: A junction boundary mismatches the germline segment, possibly from a read error. The J gene is TRBJ1-1, the V gene TRBV6-5; no reliable D call. The CDR3 runs 15 residues. Germline CDR1 MNHEY, CDR2 SVGAGI. DNA of the CDR3: TGTGCCAACAGTTACTGGAGGCAGAGAAACACTGAAGCTTTCTTT. The encoded protein is CANSYWRQRNTEAFF.

The count of this clonotype is one. The gene calls are TRBV11-2 and TRBJ1-3; the D gene is possibly TRBD1 (6 bases). Trimming left V 8 bases short and J 8 bases short, with 28 bases between. The CDR3 length is 17 residues. Per germline, CDR1 SGHAT and CDR2 FQNNGV. CDR3 nucleotide sequence: TGTGCCAGCGGTTTAGTTGGCCCCTGGACAGTAGGAGACACCATATATTTT. Its protein product is CASGLVGPWTVGDTIYF.

Details on this clonotype: A much larger clone lies one base from this, so it may be a read error. This chain uses TRBV28 with TRBJ2-5; the D gene is possibly TRBD1 (6 bases). Germline CDR1 and CDR2: MDHEN and SYDVKM. V dropped 6 bases and J dropped 13 bases, with 21 bases sitting between them. The CDR3 has 13 amino acids. The CDR3 DNA follows: TGTGCCAGCAGCGTCACCCGCGGCAGGGGTCGGTACTTC. This codes for CASSVTRGRGRYF.

As regards this clonotype: A junction boundary mismatches the germline segment, possibly from a read error. This chain connects TRBV6-1 to TRBJ2-3, with D perhaps TRBD2 (5 bases). CDR1 is MNHNS, CDR2 SASEGT, per germline. This CDR3 spans 16 amino acids. The CDR3: CVSSALGGSNTDTQYF. In DNA form, the CDR3 reads TGTGTCAGTAGTGCGCTTGGCGGGTCTAACACAGATACGCAATATTTT.

Of note for this clonotype: It is likely a read error, because the conserved phenylalanine at the end of the CDR3 is missing. The chain has TRBV6-2 or TRBV6-3 and TRBJ1-1; no clear D. Germline CDR1 is MNHEY and CDR2 is SVGEGT. The CDR3 is made up of 14 amino acids. The CDR3 nucleotides are TGTACCAGTAGTTACCCAGAGCTGAACACTGAAGCTTTCCTT. Its protein is CTSSYPELNTEAFL.

Regarding this clonotype: An end of the junction differs from the germline gene, which may be a read error. The rearrangement joins TRBV11-2 to TRBJ2-7; TRBD2 might be the D (5 bases). The V gene's germline CDR1 is SGHAT and CDR2 FQNNGV. The CDR3 covers 15 residues. CDR3 sequence: CASNLSPGITYEQYF. The DNA for the CDR3 is TGTGCCAGCAACTTATCCCCGGGGATTACCTACGAGCAGTACTTT. The full variable domain, its missing parts supplied by reference TRBV11-2 and TRBJ2-7, is EAGVAQSPRYKIIEKRQSVAFWCNPISGHATLYWYQQILGQGPKLLIQFQNNGVVDDSQLPKDRFSAERLKGVDSTLKIQPAKLEDSAVYLCASNLSPGITYEQYFGPGTRLTVT.

On this clonotype itself: The junction and the germline gene differ at one end; a read error may be behind it. V usage is TRBV11-2 and J usage is TRBJ2-2, with D possibly matching TRBD2 (5 bases). Per germline, CDR1 SGHAT and CDR2 FQNNGV. The CDR3 is 15 residues long. The CDR3 sequence: CASSFEGSNTGELFF. CDR3 nucleotides: TGTGCCAGCAGCTTTGAGGGATCAAACACCGGTGAGCTGTTTTTT.

Details on this clonotype: The germline gene is not matched at one end of the junction; a read error may be the cause. In DNA, the CDR3 is TGTGCCAGCTGTTTATGGGGTGATGCGGACATAGCCAAAAACATTCAGTACTTC. This codes for CASCLWGDADIAKNIQYF. The chain couples TRBV12-3 or TRBV12-4 to TRBJ2-4; a possible D gene is TRBD1 (5 bases). The CDR3 runs to 18 residues.

This clonotype occurred a few times. This sequence joins TRBV12-3 or TRBV12-4 and TRBJ1-6, with 10 positions matching TRBD1. The length of the CDR3 is 14 residues. With 7 bases clipped from V and 10 bases from J, the junction kept 7 bases outside the gene matches. DNA of the CDR3: TGTGCCAGCAATATGGGACAGGGGATCTCACCCCTCCACTTT. It yields the protein CASNMGQGISPLHF.

Regarding this clonotype: A junction boundary mismatches the germline segment, possibly from a read error. The chain uses TRBV11-2 and TRBJ2-1; D is unclear. Germline CDR1 and CDR2: SGHAT and FQNNGV. The CDR3 contains 17 residues. CDR3 region: CTSSLSWVAFFGNEQLF. CDR3 in DNA: TGTACCAGCAGTTTAAGTTGGGTAGCCTTCTTTGGGAATGAGCAGCTCTTC. The whole variable domain, remainder taken from reference TRBV11-2 and TRBJ2-1, is EAGVAQSPRYKIIEKRQSVAFWCNPISGHATLYWYQQILGQGPKLLIQFQNNGVVDDSQLPKDRFSAERLKGVDSTLKIQPAKLEDSAVYLCTSSLSWVAFFGNEQLFGPGTRLTVL.

The CDR3 nucleotides are TGTGCCAGCGACTTCATACAGGGGGCCATACACAACGAGCAGTACTTC. It codes for CASDFIQGAIHNEQYF. The chain recombines TRBV11-2 with TRBJ2-7; 9 bases are shared with TRBD1. The CDR3 is 16 residues long. The germline V gene has CDR1 SGHAT and CDR2 FQNNGV. V gave up 8 bases and J gave up 5 bases; unmatched junction bases: 16.

Note on this clonotype: The CDR3 end shows no conserved phenylalanine or tryptophan, and so a read error is likely. The DNA is omitted, as the CDR3 cannot be located on it reliably, and the CDR3 follows TCRdb's listing. The rearrangement uses TRBV11-2 and TRBJ2-7. Per the germline V gene, CDR1 is SGHAT and CDR2 is FQNNGV. The CDR3 has 15 amino acids, counting both end residues. The chain's CDR3 is CASSLSSGITYERYA.

At least ten counts were recorded for this clonotype. The chain has TRBV7-9 and TRBJ2-7; possible D gene TRBD2, 7 bases. CDR1 is SEHNR and CDR2 is FQNEAQ in the germline V gene (reference sequence). The V end lost 6 bases, the J end lost 4 bases, and 22 bases lay between the germline ends. This CDR3 contains 16 residues. The chain's CDR3 is CASSAGGGGYQYEQYF. The CDR3 nucleotides are TGTGCCAGCAGTGCCGGGGGAGGGGGTTATCAGTACGAGCAGTACTTC.

The sample holds many counts of this clonotype. This chain connects TRBV7-9 to TRBJ2-4, with TRBD1 identical over 7 bases. CDR1 and CDR2 (germline): SEHNR, FQNEAQ (reference sequence). The CDR3 extends over 16 amino acids. With 5 bases clipped from V and 0 bases from J, the junction kept 7 bases outside the gene matches. The CDR3 DNA is TGTGCCAGCAGCGTCGACAGGGCTCCAGCCAAAAACATTCAGTACTTC. It yields the protein CASSVDRAPAKNIQYF. Based on the CDR3 plus reference TRBV7-9 and TRBJ2-4, the full variable domain is DTGVSQNPRHKITKRGQNVTFRCDPISEHNRLYWYRQTLGQGPEFLTYFQNEAQLEKSRLLSDRFSAERPKGSFSTLEIQRTEQGDSAMYLCASSVDRAPAKNIQYFGAGTRLSVL.